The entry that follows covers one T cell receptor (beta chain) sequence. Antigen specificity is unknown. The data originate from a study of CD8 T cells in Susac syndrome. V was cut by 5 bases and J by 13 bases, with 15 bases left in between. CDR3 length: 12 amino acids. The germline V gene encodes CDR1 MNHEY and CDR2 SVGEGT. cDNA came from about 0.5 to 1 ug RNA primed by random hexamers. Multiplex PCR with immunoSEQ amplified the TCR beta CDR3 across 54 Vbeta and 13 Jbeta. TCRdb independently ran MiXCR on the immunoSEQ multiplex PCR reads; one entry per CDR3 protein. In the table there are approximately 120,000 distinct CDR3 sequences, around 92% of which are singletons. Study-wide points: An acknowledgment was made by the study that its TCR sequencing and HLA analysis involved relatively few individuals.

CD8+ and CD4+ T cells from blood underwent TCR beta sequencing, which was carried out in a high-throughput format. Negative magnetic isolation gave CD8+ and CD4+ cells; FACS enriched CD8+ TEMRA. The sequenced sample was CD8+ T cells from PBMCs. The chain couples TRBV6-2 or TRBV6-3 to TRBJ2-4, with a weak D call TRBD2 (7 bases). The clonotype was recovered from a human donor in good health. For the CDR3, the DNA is TGTGCCAGCAGTATAGACAGGCGGGAGCAGTACTTC. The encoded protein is CASSIDRREQYF.